The 31 T cell receptor beta chains given below trace back to one sample, sequenced in a study of CD8 T cells in Susac syndrome. Random hexamers primed reverse transcription of about 0.45 to 1 ug RNA. TCRdb called the immunoSEQ multiplex PCR reads again in MiXCR, with one record for every CDR3 protein. The sample consists of 200,000 to 250,000 distinct CDR3 sequences, about 95% of them appearing once. The sequenced sample was CD4+ T cells from PBMCs. These receptors all come from a human donor with Susac syndrome.

The chain couples TRBV20-1 to TRBJ1-2, with TRBD1 matching over 8 bases. V lost 5 bases and J lost 7; bases outside the gene matches: 6. The length of the CDR3 is 12 residues. CDR1 DFQATT and CDR2 SNEGSKA come from the germline V gene (reference sequence). The CDR3: CSAAGQGGGYTF. The CDR3 bases are TGCAGTGCTGCTGGACAGGGCGGTGGCTACACCTTC.

This chain joins TRBV12-3 or TRBV12-4 and TRBJ1-6, with D possibly being TRBD1 (5 bases). This CDR3 comprises 19 residues. Trimming took 1 base from V and 7 from J, leaving 23 bases between them. The CDR3 sequence is CASSLVGTPGGYRNSPLHF. The CDR3 DNA follows: TGTGCCAGCAGTTTAGTCGGGACTCCGGGCGGATATAGGAATTCACCCCTCCACTTT.

The chain links TRBV4-3 to TRBJ2-3; no clear D gene. This CDR3 spans 17 amino acids. V was pared by 1 base and J by 4 bases, with 18 bases between. The germline gives CDR1 LGHNA, CDR2 YSLEER. The CDR3 sequence: CASSQGPVNRIPDTQYF. The DNA for the CDR3 is TGCGCCAGCAGCCAAGGACCTGTTAATCGAATCCCAGATACGCAGTATTTT.

CDR3 sequence (DNA): TGTGCCAGCAGTTATTTTGCTGGGACAGGGATGAACACTGAAGCTTTCTTT. Translating it yields CASSYFAGTGMNTEAFF. The chain has TRBV6-2 or TRBV6-3 and TRBJ1-1; TRBD1 aligns across 9 bases. Germline V gene data show CDR1 as MNHEY and CDR2 as SVGEGT. The junction had 8 bases not matched to a gene; V was cut back by 3 bases and J by 0 bases. The CDR3 spans 17 residues.

V usage is TRBV28 and J usage is TRBJ2-1; D remains unclear. The CDR3 spans 12 residues. The V and J ends lost 4 bases and 4 bases respectively, with 5 bases between them. Germline V gene sequence: CDR1 MDHEN, CDR2 SYDVKM. CDR3 DNA: TGTGCCAGCAGTTGGAGTTACAATGAGCAGTTCTTC. Protein sequence: CASSWSYNEQFF.

The chain carries TRBV20-1 and TRBJ1-4; 7 nucleotides agree with TRBD1. The V gene end was trimmed by 0 bases and the J gene end by 2 bases; junction bases not matched to a gene: 3. Germline-derived CDR1 and CDR2 are DFQATT and SNEGSKA (reference sequence). The CDR3 runs to 15 residues. CDR3 in DNA: TGCAGTGCTAGAGATTTGGGACAGACTAATGAAAAACTGTTTTTT. Residues: CSARDLGQTNEKLFF.

The gene calls are TRBV19 and TRBJ1-5; D unclear. Germline CDR1 reads LNHDA; CDR2 reads SQIVND (reference sequence). The V gene lost 3 bases and the J gene lost 4 bases, with 7 bases spanning the gap. This CDR3 spans 13 amino acids. In nucleotides, the CDR3 is TGTGCCAGTAGTATTGACACGAATCAGCCCCAGCATTTT. Translated, it gives CASSIDTNQPQHF. Variable domain in full (rest from reference TRBV19 and TRBJ1-5): DGGITQSPKYLFRKEGQNVTLSCEQNLNHDAMYWYRQDPGQGLRLIYYSQIVNDFQKGDIAEGYSVSREKKESFPLTVTSAQKNPTAFYLCASSIDTNQPQHFGDGTRLSIL.

The chain is built from TRBV18 and TRBJ1-6; the match to TRBD1 covers 7 bases. Trimming at V came to 2 bases and at J to 5 bases, leaving 3 bases not matched to a gene. CDR3 size: 15 residues. Germline V gene lookup returns CDR1 KGHSH and CDR2 LQKENI. The CDR3 protein is CASSPRDSNNSPLHF. CDR3 nucleotide sequence: TGTGCCAGCTCACCAAGGGACAGCAATAATTCACCCCTCCACTTT.

In nucleotides, the CDR3 is TGTGCCAGCAGTATCGACACCTATAATTCACCCCTCCACTTT. The encoded protein is CASSIDTYNSPLHF. This rearrangement joins TRBV12-3 or TRBV12-4 to TRBJ1-6; D is ambiguous. The ends were cut back, 5 bases at V and 2 bases at J, with 7 bases in the middle. The CDR3 sequence is 14 residues long.

The CDR3 DNA sequence: TGTGCCAGCAGCCACCCGGGACTAGCAGTGGAGACCCAGTACTTC. Translation: CASSHPGLAVETQYF. J is TRBJ2-5 and V is TRBV3-1; TRBD2 agrees at 9 bases. Germline lookup yields CDR1 LGHDT and CDR2 YNNKEL (reference sequence). The CDR3 covers 15 residues. The V gene end was trimmed by 3 bases and the J gene end by 5 bases; junction bases not matched to a gene: 7.

This clonotype has just one count. The chain joins TRBV12-3 or TRBV12-4 to TRBJ2-1; TRBD2 might be the D (6 bases). The CDR3 is 12 residues long. Trimming pared 11 bases from V and 2 bases from J, leaving 10 bases between. CDR3 DNA: TGTGCCGGGGGAGGCCCCTACAATGAGCAGTTCTTC. As protein: CAGGGPYNEQFF.

The genes are TRBV5-8 and TRBJ2-5; TRBD2 might be the D (6 bases). The germline V gene has CDR1 SGHTS and CDR2 YDEGEE. This CDR3 region has 19 residues. V was trimmed by 4 bases and J by 4 bases, leaving 29 bases between them. The CDR3 DNA reads TGTGCCAGCAGCCCCCGGTCCGGAGGGGCGACACGGGTTCGAGAGACCCAGTACTTC. It is translated as CASSPRSGGATRVRETQYF.

This chain uses TRBV6-6 with TRBJ1-6; D is ambiguous. Trimming took off 5 bases at V and 5 bases at J, with 10 bases between the two ends. CDR1 MNHNY and CDR2 SVGAGI come from the germline V gene (reference sequence). The CDR3 totals 14 residues. This chain's CDR3 is CASSLSLNNSPLHF. The CDR3 bases are TGTGCCAGCAGTCTCAGCCTGAATAATTCACCCCTCCACTTT.

The rearrangement uses TRBV6-2 or TRBV6-3 and TRBJ2-7; D is ambiguous. The CDR3 is made up of 13 amino acids. Per the germline V gene, CDR1 is MNHEY and CDR2 is SVGEGT. V gave up 6 bases and J gave up 3 bases, with 12 bases separating them. CDR3 DNA: TGTGCCAGCAGACCCAAGGCCCACTACGAGCAGTACTTC. Its protein product is CASRPKAHYEQYF.

The rearrangement uses TRBV30 and TRBJ1-1; D gene uncertain. This CDR3 comprises 12 residues. Per the germline V gene, CDR1 is GTSNPN and CDR2 is SVGIG (reference sequence). V shed 6 bases and J shed 5 bases, with 13 bases lying between them. The CDR3 DNA is TGTGCCTGTGGTGAAGGGCGGACTGAAGCTTTCTTT. This sequence encodes CACGEGRTEAFF.

This chain connects TRBV5-1 to TRBJ1-1; D call uncertain. The CDR3 length is 13 residues. V lost 4 bases, J lost 1 base, and 8 bases lay in between. Germline V gene data show CDR1 as SGHRS and CDR2 as YFSETQ. CDR3 bases: TGCGCCAGCAGCGAGCAGGCGAACACTGAAGCTTTCTTT. Its protein is CASSEQANTEAFF.

This sequence joins TRBV29-1 and TRBJ2-1; 8 bases are shared with TRBD1. Germline V gives CDR1 SQVTM, CDR2 ANQGSEA. V was pared by 0 bases and J by 8 bases, with 9 bases of the junction left unmatched. This CDR3 comprises 15 residues. The CDR3 nucleotides are TGCAGCGTTGAAGATTTGCAGGGGGCTGGGGATGAGCAGTTCTTC. It encodes CSVEDLQGAGDEQFF.

This clonotype has a handful of counts. The chain employs TRBV5-1 and TRBJ2-7; D not resolved. This CDR3 contains 12 residues. Looked up from germline, CDR1 is SGHRS and CDR2 is YFSETQ. V was pared by 5 bases and J by 5 bases, with 11 bases between. CDR3 region: CASRSSGDEQYF. CDR3 nucleotide sequence: TGCGCCAGCAGGAGTAGTGGGGACGAGCAGTACTTC.

The genes are TRBV30 and TRBJ1-4, with TRBD1 identical over 9 bases. Looked up from germline, CDR1 is GTSNPN and CDR2 is SVGIG (reference sequence). The V and J ends lost 4 bases and 8 bases, in that order; junction bases with no gene match: 8. The CDR3 totals 14 residues. In DNA, the CDR3 is TGTGCCTGGAACCGGGACAGGGAGTACGAAAAACTGTTTTTT. Its protein is CAWNRDREYEKLFF.

The chain couples TRBV5-4 to TRBJ2-3, with D maybe TRBD1 (5 bases). Germline V gene data show CDR1 as SGHNT and CDR2 as YYREEE (reference sequence). The V and J ends lost 3 bases and 4 bases respectively, with 18 bases between them. There are 16 residues in the CDR3. CDR3 protein: CASSSESGQGADTQYF. For the CDR3, the DNA is TGTGCCAGCAGCTCGGAATCAGGGCAAGGAGCAGATACGCAGTATTTT.

This chain connects TRBV6-6 to TRBJ2-5; D gene ambiguous. V was clipped by 10 bases and J by 1 base, with 7 bases between them. The germline gives CDR1 MNHNY, CDR2 SVGAGI (reference sequence). The CDR3 is 11 residues long. CDR3 nucleotide sequence: TGTGCCACCTCCCTCCAAGAGACCCAGTACTTC. Residues: CATSLQETQYF.

The rearrangement joins TRBV12-3 or TRBV12-4 to TRBJ2-7, with 8 bases lining up with TRBD1. This CDR3 comprises 14 residues. Trimming removed 1 base from V and 3 bases from J; junction bases left unmatched: 2. The CDR3 protein is CASSLGTGRYEQYF. In DNA, the CDR3 is TGTGCCAGCAGTTTAGGGACAGGGCGCTACGAGCAGTACTTC.

The rearrangement uses TRBV12-3 or TRBV12-4 and TRBJ1-2, with a possible D match to TRBD1 (6 bases). V lost 5 bases and J lost 5, with 15 bases in between. This CDR3 contains 14 residues. CDR3 DNA sequence: TGTGCCAGCAGTGTAACAGGGTTACCTTATGGCTACACCTTC. Residues: CASSVTGLPYGYTF.

The V and J genes are TRBV6-5 and TRBJ2-7; no definite D call. The CDR3 is 14 amino acids. V lost 5 bases, J lost 0 bases, and 11 bases lay in between. Germline V gene sequence: CDR1 MNHEY, CDR2 SVGAGI. CDR3 amino acids: CASSARASSYEQYF. In DNA, the CDR3 is TGTGCCAGCAGTGCCCGGGCCAGCTCCTACGAGCAGTACTTC.

The V gene is TRBV5-1, the J gene TRBJ2-7, with a possible D match to TRBD1 (6 bases). This CDR3 is 15 amino acids long. In germline, CDR1 is SGHRS, CDR2 YFSETQ. Trimming shortened V by 1 base and J by 4 bases, and 15 bases separated the two germline ends. The CDR3 region is CASSLSWTERYEQYF. DNA of the CDR3: TGCGCCAGCAGCTTGTCCTGGACAGAGAGATACGAGCAGTACTTC.

The chain recombines TRBV2 with TRBJ2-7; D unclear. The V end was cut by 6 bases, the J end by 3 bases, with 15 bases between. The CDR3 runs to 14 residues. Germline CDR1 reads SNHLY; CDR2 reads FYNNEI. Written as DNA, the CDR3 is TGTGCCAGCAGGCCCAGGACGGAACACTACGAGCAGTACTTC. Its protein is CASRPRTEHYEQYF. Complete variable domain (other parts from reference TRBV2 and TRBJ2-7): EPEVTQTPSHQVTQMGQEVILRCVPISNHLYFYWYRQILGQKVEFLVSFYNNEISEKSEIFDDQFSVERPDGSNFTLKIRSTKLEDSAMYFCASRPRTEHYEQYFGPGTRLTVT.

The J gene is TRBJ2-2, the V gene TRBV2, with D perhaps matching TRBD2 (7 bases). The germline V gene has CDR1 SNHLY and CDR2 FYNNEI. V lost 0 bases, J lost 6 bases, and 14 bases lay in between. The CDR3 runs 16 residues. CDR3 nucleotides: TGTGCCAGCAGTGAAGCGGTCCGGGGGGCGTCCGGGGAGCTGTTTTTT. Amino acids: CASSEAVRGASGELFF.

This chain connects TRBV6-2 or TRBV6-3 to TRBJ2-1, with 10 bases identical to TRBD1. Germline V gene data show CDR1 as MNHEY and CDR2 as SVGEGT. The CDR3 spans 12 residues. The ends lost 10 bases at V and 5 bases at J; junction bases unmatched: 2. The CDR3 DNA reads as TGTGCCACAGGACAGGGGGACAATGAGCAGTTCTTC. It translates to CATGQGDNEQFF.

The gene calls are TRBV5-6 and TRBJ2-3, with 7 bases aligning to TRBD1. CDR3 length: 15 residues. J lost 2 bases, V lost 5 bases, and 8 bases had no gene match. Germline values: CDR1 SGHDT, CDR2 YYEEEE. The CDR3 here is CASRLTGANTDTQYF. Written as DNA, the CDR3 is TGTGCCAGCAGGCTTACAGGGGCCAACACAGATACGCAGTATTTT.

This rearrangement joins TRBV28 to TRBJ1-6; tentatively, D is TRBD1 (5 bases). The CDR3 is 15 residues long. With 1 base removed from V and 7 bases from J, the gap between germline ends came to 11 bases. Germline lookup yields CDR1 MDHEN and CDR2 SYDVKM. The CDR3 loop reads CASSLSGGVNSPLHF. The CDR3 nucleotides are TGTGCCAGCAGTTTATCGGGGGGGGTGAATTCACCCCTCCACTTT.

The chain combines TRBV29-1 with TRBJ1-2; D remains unclear. The CDR3 length is 11 residues. Germline CDR1 and CDR2: SQVTM and ANQGSEA. The germline V and J ends were trimmed by 7 bases and 8 bases, with 14 bases remaining between them. DNA for the CDR3: TGCAGCGCCTTCCAACTAGACGGCTACACCTTC. Translating gives CSAFQLDGYTF. The full variable domain, with the rest looked up from reference TRBV29-1 and TRBJ1-2, is SAVISQKPSRDICQRGTSLTIQCQVDSQVTMMFWYRQQPGQSLTLIATANQGSEATYESGFVIDKFPISRPNLTFSTLTVSNMSPEDSSIYLCSAFQLDGYTFGSGTRLTVV.